This TCR beta chain comes out of a study of T cells in Graves' hyperthyroidism and ophthalmopathy. Study-wide results and limits: A model of 13 V-J pairs discriminated ophthalmopathy from stable hyperthyroidism. Most expanded thyroid clonotypes above 0.001 also appeared in blood.

The CDR3 covers 14 residues. CDR1 is SGHRS, CDR2 YFSETQ, per germline. With 4 bases clipped from V and 7 bases from J, the junction kept 6 bases outside the gene matches. Diagnosis of hyperthyroidism was new in patients aged 18 to 65, and its duration was under 2 months. Patients showing uncontrolled infection, other autoimmune disease, pregnancy or lactation were ineligible. There are a few counts of this clonotype. The target antigen is unknown. Researchers took RNA transcripts and amplified the TCR beta CDR3 regions from them. RT-PCR in the first round (using the HTBI primer set) targeted the TCR CDR3. TCRdb redid the calling of the multiplex PCR reads with MiXCR, one entry per CDR3 protein. The sample contains 500,000 to 650,000 distinct CDR3 sequences, approximately 15% of which appear only once.

The sequencing sample was made of blood. This chain connects TRBV5-1 to TRBJ2-2; the match to TRBD2 covers 8 bases. This receptor was obtained from a woman between 35 and 50 years old with Graves' hyperthyroidism. The chain's CDR3 is CASSEVAGHGELFF. For the CDR3, the DNA is TGCGCCAGCAGCGAAGTAGCGGGGCACGGGGAGCTGTTTTTT. Filled out from reference TRBV5-1 and TRBJ2-2, the complete variable domain reads KAGVTQTPRYLIKTRGQQVTLSCSPISGHRSVSWYQQTPGQGLQFLFEYFSETQRNKGNFPGRFSGRQFSNSRSEMNVSTLELGDSALYLCASSEVAGHGELFFGEGSRLTVL.